A selection of T cell receptor beta chains follows, all from one sample in a study of CD8 T cells in Susac syndrome. TCRdb redid the calling of the immunoSEQ multiplex PCR reads with MiXCR, one entry per CDR3 protein. The sample includes some 130,000 distinct CDR3 sequences, 65% to 90% seen only once; the top ten take 0.45% to 0.6%. Sequencing input: CD8+ T cells from PBMCs. The receptors come from a human donor with multiple sclerosis. Each CDR3 is given with its conserved first and last residue. A D gene is named only where the DNA matches it firmly. Clone size is stated in some rows and not others, as once, few, many or a class when expanded.

size: -; D: -; J: TRBJ2-5; V: TRBV6-5; CDR3: CASSYWYGGGPQETQYF; DNA: TGTGCCAGCAGTTATTGGTATGGCGGGGGCCCTCAAGAGACCCAGTACTTC
size: -; D: -; J: TRBJ1-5; V: TRBV7-8; CDR3: CASSPSGVDQPQHF; DNA: TGTGCCAGCAGCCCGTCGGGGGTCGATCAGCCCCAGCATTTT
size: -; D: -; J: TRBJ2-7; V: TRBV20-1; CDR3: CSASLFHF; DNA: TGCAGTGCTAGTCTATTCCACTTC
size: -; D: -; J: TRBJ1-1; V: TRBV28; CDR3: CASRPPTSSLNTEAFF; DNA: TGTGCCAGCAGACCGCCCACGAGCAGCTTGAACACTGAAGCTTTCTTT
size: once; D: -; J: TRBJ2-5; V: TRBV24-1; CDR3: CATSDVGTHQYF; DNA: TGTGCCACCAGTGACGTAGGGACTCATCAGTACTTC
size: -; D: TRBD2; J: TRBJ2-3; V: TRBV9; CDR3: CASRDSGGDTQYF; DNA: TGTGCCAGCCGGGACTCGGGGGGTGATACGCAGTATTTT
size: -; D: -; J: TRBJ2-1; V: TRBV7-2; CDR3: CASSLYLYNEQFF; DNA: TGTGCCAGCAGCTTATACCTATACAATGAGCAGTTCTTC
size: -; D: -; J: TRBJ1-3; V: TRBV6-5; CDR3: CASSYSMGLSGNTIYF; DNA: TGTGCCAGCAGTTACTCGATGGGTTTATCTGGAAACACCATATATTTT
size: -; D: -; J: TRBJ2-6; V: TRBV28; CDR3: CASSFPDGLLRRANVLTF; DNA: TGTGCCAGCAGTTTCCCGGACGGACTTCTGCGAAGGGCCAACGTCCTGACTTTC
size: -; D: -; J: TRBJ1-1; V: TRBV5-1; CDR3: CASSLRSGPDEAFF; DNA: TGCGCCAGCAGCTTGCGGTCAGGGCCTGATGAAGCTTTCTTT
size: -; D: -; J: TRBJ2-1; V: TRBV14; CDR3: CASIFSGRTSSYNEQFF; DNA: TGTGCCAGCATTTTTAGCGGCAGAACGAGCTCCTACAATGAGCAGTTCTTC
size: -; D: -; J: TRBJ1-4; V: TRBV7-8; CDR3: CASSPRGHHNEKLFF; DNA: TGTGCCAGCAGCCCAAGGGGACACCATAATGAAAAACTGTTTTTT